These T cell receptor beta chains were read from a single sample in a study of memory CD4+ T cells and cytomegalovirus serostatus. The repertoire was sequenced with immunoSEQ multiplex PCR; TCRdb's copy has only in-frame clones and lacks some. The sample consists of 58,000 or so clones, about 68% of them appearing once. Sequenced material: memory CD4+ T cells from blood. The receptor set was obtained from an adult in good health and CMV-seropositive. CDR3s include the opening cysteine and the closing phenylalanine or tryptophan. D genes are given only for firm matches. Size tells how often a clone was seen (once, few, many) or the class of an expanded clone, and some rows leave it out.

D	size	V	J	DNA	CDR3
TRBD2	-	TRBV4-3	TRBJ2-2	TGCGCCAGCAGCCAAACTAGCGGGAGGGCCTTTGGCGGGGAGCTGTTTTTT	CASSQTSGRAFGGELFF
-	-	TRBV6-6	TRBJ2-4	TGTGCCAGCATCGGGGTTTTGGTCAAAAACATTCAGTACTTC	CASIGVLVKNIQYF
TRBD2	-	TRBV2	TRBJ2-1	TGTGCCAGCAGTCTCACTAGCGGGATTCCGAATGAGCAGTTCTTC	CASSLTSGIPNEQFF
-	-	TRBV28	TRBJ1-5	TGTGCCAGCAGTTGGGGCAACTCGGCCTATCAGCCCCAGCATTTT	CASSWGNSAYQPQHF
-	-	TRBV25-1	TRBJ2-3	TGTGCCACCAGGGGGGGTCACACAGATACGCAGTATTTT	CATRGGHTDTQYF
-	-	TRBV10-3	TRBJ2-7	TGTGCCATCAGTGAGTCCGGGGTAAACCGATACGAGCAGTACTTC	CAISESGVNRYEQYF
TRBD2	-	TRBV5-1	TRBJ2-1	TGCGCCAGCAGCTTGCTAGCGGGAGCTTCCTACAATGAGCAGTTCTTC	CASSLLAGASYNEQFF
-	-	TRBV28	TRBJ1-2	TGTGCCAGCAGTTTACAGGGCTCCACGAGCTACACCTTC	CASSLQGSTSYTF
-	few	TRBV29-1	TRBJ1-1	TGCAGCGTTGAAGGGAACGGTGAAGCTTTCTTT	CSVEGNGEAFF
-	-	TRBV5-4	TRBJ2-7	TGTGCCAGCAGCGCGATTTTTGGGGTGGGGGAGCAGTACTTC	CASSAIFGVGEQYF
-	-	TRBV5-5	TRBJ1-2	TGTGCCAGCAGCTTGGCTCCGGGACTGGCCGGCAGCTATGGCTACACCTTC	CASSLAPGLAGSYGYTF
-	-	TRBV5-6	TRBJ2-7	TGTGCCAGCAGCCCCATGGACAGATCCTACGAGCAGTACTTC	CASSPMDRSYEQYF
-	-	TRBV7-2	TRBJ1-2	TGTGCCAGCAGCTTAATGCCGGATAGCTATGGCTACACCTTC	CASSLMPDSYGYTF
-	-	TRBV6-1	TRBJ1-1	TGTGCCAGCAATGAGGTCGGCCTGAACACTGAAGCTTTCTTT	CASNEVGLNTEAFF
-	-	TRBV15	TRBJ2-7	TGTGCCACCAGCAGGGGGGATTCTGTGAGCTCCTACGAGCAGTACTTC	CATSRGDSVSSYEQYF
TRBD1	-	TRBV5-4	TRBJ1-3	TGTGCCAGCAGCGGGGACAGGGAAGGAGTAAACACCATATATTTT	CASSGDREGVNTIYF
TRBD2	-	TRBV6-5	TRBJ2-1	TGTGCCAGCAGTTCTGAGGTAGCGGGAGGAACAAATGAGCAGTTCTTC	CASSSEVAGGTNEQFF
-	-	TRBV20-1	TRBJ2-7	TGCAGTGCTACCCCCCCCGAGCAGTACTTC	CSATPPEQYF
-	-	TRBV11-3	TRBJ2-2	TGTGCCAGCAGCAACGCGCTGGGGGGAGCGAGCACCGGGGAGCTGTTTTTT	CASSNALGGASTGELFF
-	-	TRBV6-1	TRBJ2-7	TGTGCCAGCAGTGAAGCCACACAGGGCGGCGAGCAGTACTTC	CASSEATQGGEQYF
TRBD1	-	TRBV18	TRBJ2-1	TGTGCCAGCTCACTCAACAGGGGTGGGTACAATGAGCAGTTCTTC	CASSLNRGGYNEQFF
-	-	TRBV5-6	TRBJ2-7	TGTGCCAGCAGCTTGGGACTCACAACCTACGAGCAGTACTTC	CASSLGLTTYEQYF
TRBD1	-	TRBV7-9	TRBJ1-2	TGTGCCAGCAGCTTATCCCGGGACAGCCAATCTATCCGGTCTGGCTACACCTTC	CASSLSRDSQSIRSGYTF
TRBD2	-	TRBV28	TRBJ2-3	TGTGCCAGCAGGGGACTAGCGGGAGGGTTTACGCAGTATTTT	CASRGLAGGFTQYF
-	few	TRBV29-1	TRBJ2-5	TGCAGCGTTTCGGTTGGGCAGGGTGGCGAGACCCAGTACTTC	CSVSVGQGGETQYF
-	few	TRBV2	TRBJ2-2	TGTGCCAGCACTGGCCAGCGGACGAACACCGGGGAGCTGTTTTTT	CASTGQRTNTGELFF
-	-	TRBV7-9	TRBJ2-2	TGTGCCAGCAGCTTAGGAGTAGCGAACACCGGGGAGCTGTTTTTT	CASSLGVANTGELFF
-	-	TRBV29-1	TRBJ2-6	TGCAGCGTTGACTCTGGGGCCAACGTCCTGACTTTC	CSVDSGANVLTF
TRBD1	-	TRBV7-2	TRBJ1-2	TGTGCCAGCAGCCCAGGACAGGGAGACGGCTACACCTTC	CASSPGQGDGYTF
TRBD1	-	TRBV15	TRBJ2-5	TGTGCCACTGGCAGGGGGCGAAAGGAGACCCAGTACTTC	CATGRGRKETQYF
-	-	TRBV2	TRBJ2-7	TGTGCCAGCAGTGGGAGGGCCGAGCAGTACTTC	CASSGRAEQYF
TRBD1	once	TRBV5-1	TRBJ1-1	TGCGCCAGCAGCTCGGACAGGGCGAACACTGAAGCTTTCTTT	CASSSDRANTEAFF
-	few	TRBV9	TRBJ2-1	TGTGCCAGCAGCGTAGGGTCGGACGGGTCTACTAATGAGCAGTTCTTC	CASSVGSDGSTNEQFF
-	few	TRBV2	TRBJ2-1	TGTGCCAGCAGTGCCGTGGGTCGCAATGAGCAGTTCTTC	CASSAVGRNEQFF
-	-	TRBV7-2	TRBJ2-7	TGTGCCAGCAGCTTCTCGGGGGTGGGCTCCTACGAGCAGTACTTC	CASSFSGVGSYEQYF
-	-	TRBV5-1	TRBJ2-1	TGCGCCAGCAGCTCAGGGGGGATCTCCTACAATGAGCAGTTCTTC	CASSSGGISYNEQFF
TRBD1	-	TRBV10-3	TRBJ1-2	TGTGCCATCAGTGCAGGACAGGGGGATGGAAATGGCTACACCTTC	CAISAGQGDGNGYTF
-	-	TRBV19	TRBJ2-2	TGTGCCTCTAGAGGGGCTGGGAGCACCGGGGAGCTGTTTTTT	CASRGAGSTGELFF
-	-	TRBV30	TRBJ2-7	TGTGCCTGGAGAGACGCGTGGGTTCTCGAGCAGTACTTC	CAWRDAWVLEQYF
-	once	TRBV5-1	TRBJ1-5	TGCGCCAGCAGCTTGGCGGGCCGCAGCAATCAGCCCCAGCATTTT	CASSLAGRSNQPQHF
-	few	TRBV7-9	TRBJ2-1	TGTGCCAGCAGCTTAGCCAGGGGATACAATGAGCAGTTCTTC	CASSLARGYNEQFF
-	-	TRBV6-6	TRBJ2-2	TGTGCCAGCAGTTACTTCAACACCGGGGAGCTGTTTTTT	CASSYFNTGELFF
-	-	TRBV5-1	TRBJ2-7	TGCGCCAGCAGCTTGGGGGGCCTCCCTCGGGACGAGCAGTACTTC	CASSLGGLPRDEQYF
TRBD1	few	TRBV19	TRBJ1-2	TGTGCCACAACAGGGGCCCATGGCTACACCTTC	CATTGAHGYTF
-	-	TRBV9	TRBJ2-2	TGTGCCAGCAGCGATAGTGCGAGCAACACCGGGGAGCTGTTTTTT	CASSDSASNTGELFF
TRBD2	medium-sized	TRBV6-5	TRBJ2-1	TGTGCCAGCAGTTACTCGCGGGAGGGTGGCAATGAGCAGTTCTTC	CASSYSREGGNEQFF
-	-	TRBV11-2	TRBJ1-5	TGTGCCAGCAGCCAAAATAATCAGCCCCAGCATTTT	CASSQNNQPQHF
-	-	TRBV11-2	TRBJ2-7	TGTGCCAGCAGCACGGATCCCACCTACGAGCAGTACTTC	CASSTDPTYEQYF
TRBD1	-	TRBV6-1	TRBJ2-2	TGTGCCAGCAGAGATGACAGGGGCGTCGGGGAGCTGTTTTTT	CASRDDRGVGELFF
TRBD2	-	TRBV19	TRBJ2-3	TGTGCCAGTAGTATCGCCCTAGCGGGAGGCCCCACAGATACGCAGTATTTT	CASSIALAGGPTDTQYF
-	-	TRBV4-3	TRBJ2-5	TGCGCCAGCAGCCAAGAACACGGGTCAACCCAAGAGACCCAGTACTTC	CASSQEHGSTQETQYF
-	-	TRBV7-9	TRBJ2-6	TGTGCCAGCAGCTTGCTAGCTGGGATTAATTTTGGGGCCAACGTCCTGACTTTC	CASSLLAGINFGANVLTF